This T cell receptor beta chain was sequenced during a study of shared clonotypes between healthy human individuals. Looked up from germline, CDR1 is LGHNT and CDR2 is FRNRAP. The CDR3 spans 13 residues. Between the trimmed V and J ends, which lost 7 bases and 3 bases, there was a span of 12 bases. PCR replicates from unsorted PBMC used around 300 ng DNA, and this amount was roughly 32,000 T cell genomes. The data were produced by immunoSEQ multiplex PCR, yet TCRdb's version contains in-frame clones alone and is incomplete. The sample lists fewer than 600,000 clones; about 76% were seen once. Sequences were obtained from PBMCs. The chain combines TRBV12-5 with TRBJ2-5; D is ambiguous. The sequence was collected from a woman aged 40 to 50 in good health. Some clones in this sample may be carry-over from other donors' samples. For the CDR3, the DNA is TGTGCTAGTGCCCGCGGAAGGGAAGAGACCCAGTACTTC. Translating gives CASARGREETQYF. The full variable domain, its missing parts supplied by reference TRBV12-5 and TRBJ2-5, is DARVTQTPRHKVTEMGQEVTMRCQPILGHNTVFWYRQTMMQGLELLAYFRNRAPLDDSGMPKDRFSAEMPDATLATLKIQPSEPRDSAVYFCASARGREETQYFGPGTRLLVL.